The 9 T cell receptor beta chains below all came from one sample that was sequenced in a study of PD-1 blockade in classical Hodgkin lymphoma. Documented time point: cycle 4 day 1 (C4D1), after more than 5 weeks of nivolumab. In every patient, relapse followed autologous stem cell transplantation, while exposure to brentuximab vedotin differed. The method was immunoSEQ multiplex PCR; TCRdb's version includes in-frame clones alone and lacks a portion of them. Here the sample spans around 93,000 clones, over 75% being singletons. Specimen: peripheral blood mononuclear cells (PBMCs), collected before the fourth cycle of nivolumab. Receptors originate from a human donor with classical Hodgkin lymphoma.

V and J are TRBV5-1 and TRBJ2-5; a possible D gene is TRBD2 (6 bases). V was cut by 0 bases and J by 1 base, with 13 bases left in between. Germline V gene data show CDR1 as SGHRS and CDR2 as YFSETQ. The CDR3 extends over 16 amino acids. CDR3 DNA sequence: TGCGCCAGCAGCTTGGCCGCGGGGACTCTCCAAGAGACCCAGTACTTC. Encoded protein: CASSLAAGTLQETQYF.

V gene TRBV6-1 combines with J gene TRBJ1-2; D perhaps matches TRBD1 (5 bases). The CDR3 covers 14 residues. The germline gives CDR1 MNHNS, CDR2 SASEGT. Trimming cost V 1 base and J 4 bases, with 10 bases left between them. DNA for the CDR3: TGTGCCAGCAGTGAAGTCAGGACAAGCTATGGCTACACCTTC. It yields the protein CASSEVRTSYGYTF.

V and J are TRBV11-2 and TRBJ1-5; D is unresolved. The CDR3 has 16 amino acids. CDR1 and CDR2 (germline): SGHAT, FQNNGV. Trimming took 1 base from V and 1 from J, leaving 11 bases between them. The CDR3: CASSLGYHRSNQPQHF. The CDR3 DNA reads TGTGCCAGCAGCTTAGGATATCATAGGAGCAATCAGCCCCAGCATTTT. The entire variable domain, with the rest obtained from reference TRBV11-2 and TRBJ1-5, is as follows: EAGVAQSPRYKIIEKRQSVAFWCNPISGHATLYWYQQILGQGPKLLIQFQNNGVVDDSQLPKDRFSAERLKGVDSTLKIQPAKLEDSAVYLCASSLGYHRSNQPQHFGDGTRLSIL.

The rearrangement links TRBV19 to TRBJ2-2; D call uncertain. This CDR3 region has 13 residues. Trimming removed 6 bases at V and 4 bases at J, with 9 bases between. The germline V gene encodes CDR1 LNHDA and CDR2 SQIVND (reference sequence). The CDR3 DNA follows: TGTGCCAGTAGCTCGACTGGCACCGGGGAGCTGTTTTTT. Amino acids: CASSSTGTGELFF.

This clone turned up a few times. This chain uses TRBV7-2 with TRBJ1-5; D unresolved. Germline values: CDR1 SGHTA, CDR2 FQGNSA. Trimming removed 1 base at V and 7 bases at J, with 11 bases between. The CDR3 contains 14 residues. The CDR3 region is CASSLGRLGQPQHF. The DNA of the CDR3 is TGTGCCAGCAGCTTAGGTCGGCTTGGCCAGCCCCAGCATTTT.

V and J are TRBV19 and TRBJ2-7; TRBD1 agrees at 7 bases. Trimming removed 1 base from V and 9 bases from J; junction bases left unmatched: 6. The CDR3 runs to 13 residues. The germline CDR1 and CDR2 sequences are LNHDA and SQIVND (reference sequence). CDR3 amino acids: CASSIAQQGPQYF. CDR3 nucleotides: TGTGCCAGTAGTATAGCCCAACAGGGGCCGCAGTACTTC.

This rearrangement joins TRBV19 to TRBJ1-2, with 8 bases that match TRBD1. CDR1 is LNHDA, CDR2 SQIVND, per germline (reference sequence). J was trimmed by 0 bases and V by 3 bases; bases with no gene match: 15. The CDR3 is 19 amino acids. The CDR3 sequence: CASSILRGPQAFSNYGYTF. The DNA of the CDR3 is TGTGCCAGTAGTATCCTCAGGGGGCCCCAGGCCTTCTCTAACTATGGCTACACCTTC.

This clone has only a few counts. The rearrangement links TRBV5-5 to TRBJ1-6; D is unresolved. There are 13 residues in the CDR3. V lost 1 base, J lost 9 bases, and 8 bases lay in between. CDR1 SGHKS and CDR2 YYEKEE come from the germline V gene (reference sequence). CDR3 sequence: CASSLNRGSPLHF. In nucleotides, the CDR3 is TGTGCCAGCAGCTTGAACAGAGGTTCACCCCTCCACTTT.

J is TRBJ1-2 and V is TRBV7-2; D unclear. Germline V gene lookup returns CDR1 SGHTA and CDR2 FQGNSA. V lost 1 base, J lost 7 bases, and 22 bases lay in between. The CDR3 spans 17 residues. CDR3 in amino acids: CASSLVSYEIEGSGYTF. In DNA, the CDR3 is TGTGCCAGCAGCTTAGTTTCGTACGAGATAGAGGGCTCTGGCTACACCTTC.